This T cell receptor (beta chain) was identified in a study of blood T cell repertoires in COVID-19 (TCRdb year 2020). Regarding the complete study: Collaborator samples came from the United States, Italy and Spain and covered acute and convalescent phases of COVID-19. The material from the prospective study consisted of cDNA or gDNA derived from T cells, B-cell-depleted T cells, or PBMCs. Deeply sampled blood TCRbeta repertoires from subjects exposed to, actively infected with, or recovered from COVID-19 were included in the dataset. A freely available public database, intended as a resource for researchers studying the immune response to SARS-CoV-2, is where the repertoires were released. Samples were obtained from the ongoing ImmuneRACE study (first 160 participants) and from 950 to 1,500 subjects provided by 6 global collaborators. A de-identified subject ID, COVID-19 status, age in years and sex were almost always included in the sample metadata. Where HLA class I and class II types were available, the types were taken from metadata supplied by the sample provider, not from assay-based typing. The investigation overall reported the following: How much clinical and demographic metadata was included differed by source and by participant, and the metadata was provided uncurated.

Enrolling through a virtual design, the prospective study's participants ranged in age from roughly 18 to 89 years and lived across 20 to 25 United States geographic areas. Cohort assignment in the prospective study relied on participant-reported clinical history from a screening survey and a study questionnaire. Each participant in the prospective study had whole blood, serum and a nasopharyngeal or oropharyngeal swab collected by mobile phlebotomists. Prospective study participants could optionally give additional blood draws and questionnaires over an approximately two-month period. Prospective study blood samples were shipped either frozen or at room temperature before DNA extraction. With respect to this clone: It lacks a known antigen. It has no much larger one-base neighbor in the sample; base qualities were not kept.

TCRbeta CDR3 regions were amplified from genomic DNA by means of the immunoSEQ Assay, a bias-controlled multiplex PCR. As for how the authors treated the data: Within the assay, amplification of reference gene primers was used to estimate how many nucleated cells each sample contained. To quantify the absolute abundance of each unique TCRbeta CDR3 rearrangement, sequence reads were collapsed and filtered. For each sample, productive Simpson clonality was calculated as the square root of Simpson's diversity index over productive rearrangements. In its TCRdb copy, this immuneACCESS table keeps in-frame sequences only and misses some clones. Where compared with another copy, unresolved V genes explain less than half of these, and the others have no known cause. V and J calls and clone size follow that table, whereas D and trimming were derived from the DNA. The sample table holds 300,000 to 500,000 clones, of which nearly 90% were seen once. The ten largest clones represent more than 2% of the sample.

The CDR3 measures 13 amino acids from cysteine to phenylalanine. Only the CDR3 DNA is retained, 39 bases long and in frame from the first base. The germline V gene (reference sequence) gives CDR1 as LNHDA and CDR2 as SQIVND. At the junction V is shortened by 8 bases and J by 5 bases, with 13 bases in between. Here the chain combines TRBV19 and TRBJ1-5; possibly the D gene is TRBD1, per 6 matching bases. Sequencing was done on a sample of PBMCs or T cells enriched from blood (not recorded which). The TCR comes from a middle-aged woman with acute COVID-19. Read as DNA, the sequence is TGTGCCAGTGTTCAGGGGAGAGATCAGCCCCAGCATTTT. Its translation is CASVQGRDQPQHF. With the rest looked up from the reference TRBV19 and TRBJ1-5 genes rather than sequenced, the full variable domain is DGGITQSPKYLFRKEGQNVTLSCEQNLNHDAMYWYRQDPGQGLRLIYYSQIVNDFQKGDIAEGYSVSREKKESFPLTVTSAQKNPTAFYLCASVQGRDQPQHFGDGTRLSIL.